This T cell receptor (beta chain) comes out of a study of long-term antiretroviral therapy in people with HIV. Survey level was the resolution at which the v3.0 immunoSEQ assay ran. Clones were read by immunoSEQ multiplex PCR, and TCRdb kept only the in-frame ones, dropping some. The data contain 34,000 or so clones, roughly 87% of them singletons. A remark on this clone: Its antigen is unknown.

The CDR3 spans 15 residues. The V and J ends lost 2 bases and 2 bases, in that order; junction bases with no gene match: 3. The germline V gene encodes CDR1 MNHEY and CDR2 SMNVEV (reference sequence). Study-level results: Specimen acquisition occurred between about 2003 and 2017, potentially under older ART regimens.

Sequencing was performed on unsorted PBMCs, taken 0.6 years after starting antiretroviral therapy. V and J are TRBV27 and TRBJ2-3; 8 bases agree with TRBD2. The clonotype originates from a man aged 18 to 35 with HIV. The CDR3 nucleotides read TGTGCCAGCAGTTTAGGCGGGAGGTTCACAGATACGCAGTATTTT. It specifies CASSLGGRFTDTQYF.